This is a list of T cell receptor beta chains from one sample in a study. TCRdb re-derived calls from the RT-PCR reads in MiXCR, one entry per CDR3 protein. The sample has about 680,000 distinct CDR3 sequences, approximately 15% seen once. The material sequenced was memory CD4+ T cells from blood. The receptors were gathered from a female donor in good health, serving as a healthy control. Both conserved end residues are part of each CDR3. A D gene is named only where the DNA matches it firmly. Not every row has a clone size; where given, it reads once, few, many or a size class.

d_call: TRBD1; clone_size: few; v_call: TRBV28; j_call: TRBJ2-7; cdr3_aa: CASMIQGSGEQYF
d_call: -; clone_size: -; v_call: TRBV28; j_call: TRBJ1-6; cdr3_aa: CASSFNVGRTPLHF
d_call: -; clone_size: -; v_call: TRBV12-3/TRBV12-4; j_call: TRBJ2-6; cdr3_aa: CASTGDLAGANVLTF
d_call: -; clone_size: -; v_call: TRBV19; j_call: TRBJ2-3; cdr3_aa: CASQPSVAVVSTDTQYF
d_call: -; clone_size: -; v_call: TRBV9; j_call: TRBJ1-4; cdr3_aa: CASSTAAQEEKLFF
d_call: TRBD1; clone_size: -; v_call: TRBV7-2; j_call: TRBJ1-3; cdr3_aa: CASSSVAQGGSGNTIYF
d_call: TRBD2; clone_size: -; v_call: TRBV20-1; j_call: TRBJ2-7; cdr3_aa: CSARVMGEGIYEQYF
d_call: -; clone_size: -; v_call: TRBV7-9; j_call: TRBJ1-4; cdr3_aa: CASSRGTTNEKLFF
d_call: -; clone_size: few; v_call: TRBV13; j_call: TRBJ1-2; cdr3_aa: CASSREITGGYTF
d_call: -; clone_size: -; v_call: TRBV5-1; j_call: TRBJ1-4; cdr3_aa: CASSLAGTGNEKLFF
d_call: -; clone_size: -; v_call: TRBV15; j_call: TRBJ2-1; cdr3_aa: CATSRRDGNEQFF
d_call: TRBD1; clone_size: many; v_call: TRBV7-8; j_call: TRBJ2-2; cdr3_aa: CASSLAPGTGAGELFF
d_call: -; clone_size: -; v_call: TRBV30; j_call: TRBJ2-2; cdr3_aa: CAWSGGRAGTGELFF
d_call: -; clone_size: -; v_call: TRBV5-6; j_call: TRBJ2-1; cdr3_aa: CASSHQRIYYNEQFF
d_call: -; clone_size: -; v_call: TRBV20-1; j_call: TRBJ1-2; cdr3_aa: CSARGGEINGYTF
d_call: TRBD1; clone_size: -; v_call: TRBV2; j_call: TRBJ1-1; cdr3_aa: CASRRTTGGNTEAFF
d_call: TRBD1; clone_size: few; v_call: TRBV10-3; j_call: TRBJ2-7; cdr3_aa: CATAGDSPYEQYF
d_call: -; clone_size: -; v_call: TRBV20-1; j_call: TRBJ1-3; cdr3_aa: CSVGNGGFSGNTIYF
d_call: -; clone_size: many; v_call: TRBV5-6; j_call: TRBJ1-6; cdr3_aa: CASSFSFSPLHF
d_call: -; clone_size: many; v_call: TRBV18; j_call: TRBJ1-1; cdr3_aa: CASSRTVNTEAFF
d_call: -; clone_size: many; v_call: TRBV6-5; j_call: TRBJ2-5; cdr3_aa: CASSGASSRETQYF
d_call: -; clone_size: few; v_call: TRBV20-1; j_call: TRBJ1-1; cdr3_aa: CSASGPNTEAFF
d_call: -; clone_size: -; v_call: TRBV18; j_call: TRBJ2-1; cdr3_aa: CASSPDLPTYNEQFF
d_call: TRBD2; clone_size: few; v_call: TRBV20-1; j_call: TRBJ2-1; cdr3_aa: CSAGKSGRRLNEQFF
d_call: TRBD2; clone_size: -; v_call: TRBV5-6; j_call: TRBJ2-1; cdr3_aa: CASSLLGLGSGRYHGNEQFF
d_call: -; clone_size: many; v_call: TRBV10-3; j_call: TRBJ2-1; cdr3_aa: CATRGASASYNEQFF
d_call: TRBD1; clone_size: -; v_call: TRBV5-8; j_call: TRBJ2-7; cdr3_aa: CASSTRDSTYEQYF
d_call: -; clone_size: -; v_call: TRBV5-1; j_call: TRBJ2-1; cdr3_aa: CASSLALSHNEQFF
d_call: -; clone_size: many; v_call: TRBV6-5; j_call: TRBJ2-5; cdr3_aa: CASRDVSKGETQYF
d_call: TRBD1; clone_size: many; v_call: TRBV6-2/TRBV6-3; j_call: TRBJ2-7; cdr3_aa: CASRTGQGDEQYF
d_call: -; clone_size: few; v_call: TRBV7-2; j_call: TRBJ2-3; cdr3_aa: CASSLGLGDQTQYF
d_call: TRBD2; clone_size: few; v_call: TRBV2; j_call: TRBJ2-3; cdr3_aa: CASSELASGGDTQYF
d_call: -; clone_size: -; v_call: TRBV20-1; j_call: TRBJ2-5; cdr3_aa: CSARQRTLGTQYF
d_call: -; clone_size: -; v_call: TRBV4-1; j_call: TRBJ2-2; cdr3_aa: CASSQESGVSDTGELFF
d_call: -; clone_size: few; v_call: TRBV15; j_call: TRBJ1-2; cdr3_aa: CATSRDISSYGYTF
d_call: TRBD1; clone_size: -; v_call: TRBV5-4; j_call: TRBJ2-4; cdr3_aa: CASRADRGANIQYF
d_call: TRBD2; clone_size: -; v_call: TRBV5-1; j_call: TRBJ2-3; cdr3_aa: CASSLEAGGSSGTQYF
d_call: TRBD1; clone_size: -; v_call: TRBV12-3/TRBV12-4; j_call: TRBJ2-1; cdr3_aa: CASSLTGVPYNEQFF
d_call: -; clone_size: few; v_call: TRBV10-3; j_call: TRBJ1-5; cdr3_aa: CAISESSWEQPQHF
d_call: -; clone_size: -; v_call: TRBV6-5; j_call: TRBJ1-2; cdr3_aa: CASSPGENYGYTF
d_call: TRBD1; clone_size: many; v_call: TRBV29-1; j_call: TRBJ2-3; cdr3_aa: CSVGTGSSTDTQYF
d_call: -; clone_size: -; v_call: TRBV28; j_call: TRBJ2-3; cdr3_aa: CASHTLTGSDTQYF
d_call: -; clone_size: many; v_call: TRBV6-5; j_call: TRBJ2-6; cdr3_aa: CASRASAGANVLTF
d_call: -; clone_size: many; v_call: TRBV25-1; j_call: TRBJ2-1; cdr3_aa: CASSEWDSYNEQFF
d_call: TRBD1; clone_size: -; v_call: TRBV12-3/TRBV12-4; j_call: TRBJ1-5; cdr3_aa: CASSWLDRDSQPQHF
d_call: TRBD1; clone_size: few; v_call: TRBV27; j_call: TRBJ1-2; cdr3_aa: CASSRPPGTEKNYGYTF
d_call: -; clone_size: few; v_call: TRBV4-3; j_call: TRBJ1-1; cdr3_aa: CASSHLPRGLDTEAFF
d_call: -; clone_size: -; v_call: TRBV9; j_call: TRBJ2-1; cdr3_aa: CASSVEVSGGEQFF
d_call: TRBD1; clone_size: few; v_call: TRBV28; j_call: TRBJ2-7; cdr3_aa: CASGTPGGQGADEQYF
d_call: -; clone_size: many; v_call: TRBV12-3/TRBV12-4; j_call: TRBJ2-3; cdr3_aa: CASSLRGRAKDTQYF
d_call: -; clone_size: few; v_call: TRBV20-1; j_call: TRBJ1-5; cdr3_aa: CSATTGYNQPQHF
d_call: TRBD1; clone_size: -; v_call: TRBV27; j_call: TRBJ1-5; cdr3_aa: CASRERDRVSNQPQHF
d_call: TRBD2; clone_size: few; v_call: TRBV24-1; j_call: TRBJ2-1; cdr3_aa: CATSDLSGSWNEQFF
d_call: -; clone_size: many; v_call: TRBV20-1; j_call: TRBJ1-5; cdr3_aa: CSASSGTRQPQHF
d_call: TRBD1; clone_size: few; v_call: TRBV28; j_call: TRBJ2-1; cdr3_aa: CASSRPPGQGFGEQFF